This T cell receptor beta chain appears in the sequencing data of a study of T cell responses to AZD1222 COVID-19 vaccine (dated by TCRdb to about 2021). For context, the study as a whole: A total of approximately 240 trial participants underwent TCR sequencing, of whom more than 200 had received two doses of AZD1222 and 26 had received two doses of the MenACWY control vaccine. Trial participants were enrolled into age subgroups of 18-55, 56-69 and 70-plus years, which contained roughly 140, 27 and 60 TCR-sequenced participants, respectively.

The label giving this sample's time point can be read as: about 28 days (+/-7) after the second vaccine dose. AZD1222 recipients whose second dose came at about 4 weeks and those whose second dose came at about 12 weeks were combined into one group, since spike-specific TCR depth and breadth did not differ between the two schedules. Samples from vaccinated people were obtained from the UK trials COV001 and COV002, which included a single-blind randomized controlled phase 2/3 trial of AZD1222 (ChAdOx1 nCoV-19) in healthy adults. For TCRbeta chain sequencing, PBMC samples from trial participants were taken at day 0 and at day 28 after the second dose. What the work shows at the level of the full study, not this receptor alone: Participants were mostly white British and included more females than males, and it was suggested by the authors that clonal diversity may have been underestimated. Epitopes outside the regions mutated in the B.1.351 and B.1.1.7 variants were reportedly recognized by nearly half of the unique spike-specific TCRs. In the small 56-69-year group, the increase in depth fell short of significance, most likely because of low power. The whole spike protein was spanned by vaccine-associated CD4 TCRs, and dominant responses were seen in regions 160-218 and 743-854. After two AZD1222 doses, both the breadth and the depth of spike-specific TCRs were significantly higher than at day 0 and than in MenACWY recipients. Conclusions about previously exposed vaccinees are limited, since just 5 to 7 AZD1222 recipients were seropositive for SARS-CoV-2 at baseline. No day 14 peak-response samples were available, so repertoires were characterized only after the peak T cell response.

The CDR3 regions of human TCRbeta chains were analyzed by immunosequencing. From the authors' description of their analysis: TCRs in the repertoires were compared against a reference library of SARS-CoV-2-specific TCRs that had been generated with the MIRA antigen-specificity platform. Breadth was defined as the fraction of unique TCRs that were SARS-CoV-2-associated. Depth was defined as the fraction of total T cells that were SARS-CoV-2-associated. Each spike-specific TCR was assigned to its reactive spike region and to a CD4 or CD8 class using the MIRA data. Log10-transformed breadth and depth values were compared by one-way ANOVA with Sidak's multiple comparisons tests. As stored in TCRdb, this immuneACCESS dataset retains in-frame rearrangements with V and J assigned. A fraction of the clones does not appear; measured against another copy, unresolved V genes explain less than half of the discrepancy, and the remainder lacks a known reason. V, J and clone size are those of that table, while D and trimming were read from the DNA. This sample is represented by 90,000 or so clones; 89% of them were singletons. The ten largest clones represent less than 6% of the sample.

Note on this clone: Its target antigen remains unknown. It has no much larger one-base neighbor in the sample; base qualities were not kept.

The CDR3 goes from the cysteine to the phenylalanine over 15 residues. The DNA shown is the 45-base CDR3, in frame from base 1. At the junction V is shortened by 0 bases and J by 4 bases, with 13 bases in between. The germline V gene specifies SGHRS as CDR1 and YFSETQ as CDR2. The sample in question was peripheral blood, obtained 28 days after the second AZD1222 dose. This clonotype was sampled from an adult who received the AZD1222 COVID-19 vaccine. The receptor chain draws on TRBV5-1 and TRBJ1-2; TRBD1 could be the D gene, as 6 bases match. The nucleotide sequence reads as follows: TGCGCCAGCAGCTTGGGAGCACAGGGTGCCTATGGCTACACCTTC. Protein translation: CASSLGAQGAYGYTF.